Listed below are T cell receptor beta chains from one sample, sequenced in a study of blood T cell repertoires in COVID-19. Sequencing used immunoSEQ multiplex PCR; TCRdb keeps in-frame clones, though not all of them. Found here are 250,000 to 350,000 clones, nearly 90% of them singletons; the top ten hold approximately 5%. Source material: PBMCs or T cells enriched from blood (not recorded which). Receptors originate from a woman under 40 who had recovered from COVID-19. The CDR3 runs from the conserved cysteine through the conserved F or W. Fields, in order: clone size, D gene, V gene, J gene, CDR3 DNA, CDR3 protein. The D gene is left open where the match is weak. A row's size may be missing; if present it is once, few, many or a size class.

clone_size: -
d_call: -
v_call: TRBV27
j_call: TRBJ1-1
cdr3_nt: TGTGCCAGCAGTCCGGGGGTGGGCACTGAAGCTTTCTTT
cdr3_aa: CASSPGVGTEAFF

clone_size: -
d_call: -
v_call: TRBV2
j_call: TRBJ1-2
cdr3_nt: TGTGCCAGCAGTGATGGAGAAGCACTCAACTATGGCTACACCTTC
cdr3_aa: CASSDGEALNYGYTF

clone_size: -
d_call: -
v_call: TRBV6-5
j_call: TRBJ2-3
cdr3_nt: TGTGCCAGCAGAACCGAGGAGCAGACGCAGTATTTT
cdr3_aa: CASRTEEQTQYF

clone_size: -
d_call: TRBD2
v_call: TRBV13
j_call: TRBJ2-2
cdr3_nt: TGTGCCAGCAGCTTTACTCTAGCGGGGCGGACGGGCACCGGGGAGCTGTTTTTT
cdr3_aa: CASSFTLAGRTGTGELFF

clone_size: -
d_call: -
v_call: TRBV28
j_call: TRBJ2-2
cdr3_nt: TGTGCCAGCAGTTTACCAACTACAGGGTCCGGGGAGCTGTTTTTT
cdr3_aa: CASSLPTTGSGELFF

clone_size: -
d_call: TRBD1
v_call: TRBV19
j_call: TRBJ2-7
cdr3_nt: TGTGCCAGTAGTATAGGGGACAGGGACGAGCAGTACTTC
cdr3_aa: CASSIGDRDEQYF

clone_size: -
d_call: TRBD1
v_call: TRBV15
j_call: TRBJ1-2
cdr3_nt: TGTGCCACCAGAGAGGGACAGTTCAACTATGGCTACACCTTC
cdr3_aa: CATREGQFNYGYTF

clone_size: -
d_call: -
v_call: TRBV5-4
j_call: TRBJ1-1
cdr3_nt: TGTGCCAGCAGCTTGGCCAGGGAGGTGACTGAAGCTTTCTTT
cdr3_aa: CASSLAREVTEAFF

clone_size: once
d_call: TRBD1
v_call: TRBV7-3
j_call: TRBJ1-2
cdr3_nt: TGTGCCAGCAGCTCAGACAGGGGGTATGGCTACACCTTC
cdr3_aa: CASSSDRGYGYTF

clone_size: -
d_call: TRBD1
v_call: TRBV19
j_call: TRBJ1-2
cdr3_nt: TGTGCCAGTAGGTTCCGACAGGGGGTCAGCTATGGCTACACCTTC
cdr3_aa: CASRFRQGVSYGYTF

clone_size: few
d_call: TRBD1
v_call: TRBV18
j_call: TRBJ1-1
cdr3_nt: TGTGCCAGCTCACCCGCCGGGACAGGGTTGGTCACTGAAGCTTTCTTT
cdr3_aa: CASSPAGTGLVTEAFF

clone_size: -
d_call: TRBD1
v_call: TRBV7-9
j_call: TRBJ1-1
cdr3_nt: TGTGCCAGCAGCTTGGGACAGGGGGCGAACACTGAAGCTTTCTTT
cdr3_aa: CASSLGQGANTEAFF

clone_size: -
d_call: -
v_call: TRBV6-5
j_call: TRBJ1-1
cdr3_nt: TGTGCCAGCTCTGGAACGAACAGGGCCACTGAAGCTTTCTTT
cdr3_aa: CASSGTNRATEAFF

clone_size: -
d_call: -
v_call: TRBV7-8
j_call: TRBJ2-2
cdr3_nt: TGTGCCAGCAGCCTAAGGGAGGTGGGGAACACCGGGGAGCTGTTTTTT
cdr3_aa: CASSLREVGNTGELFF